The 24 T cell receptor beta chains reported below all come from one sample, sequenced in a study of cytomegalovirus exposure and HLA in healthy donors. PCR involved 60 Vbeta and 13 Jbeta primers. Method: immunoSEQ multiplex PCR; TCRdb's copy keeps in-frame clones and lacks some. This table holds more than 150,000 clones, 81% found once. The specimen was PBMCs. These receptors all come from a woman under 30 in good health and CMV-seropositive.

The CDR3 is CASSFSTGRNGNTIYF. CDR3 in DNA: TGTGCCAGCAGCTTTTCGACAGGGAGGAACGGAAACACCATATATTTT. The chain is built from TRBV7-8 and TRBJ1-3, with 7 bases aligning to TRBD1. The length of the CDR3 is 16 residues. Germline assignment: CDR1 SGHVS and CDR2 FQNEAQ. After removal of 3 bases from V and 4 bases from J, the junction contained 9 bases not matched to a gene.

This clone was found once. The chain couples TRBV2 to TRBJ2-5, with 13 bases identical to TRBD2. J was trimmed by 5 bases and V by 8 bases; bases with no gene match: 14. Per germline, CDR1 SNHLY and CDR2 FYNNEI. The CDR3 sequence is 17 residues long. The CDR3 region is CASGGDAGLAGWETQYF. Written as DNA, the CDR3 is TGTGCCAGCGGGGGGGACGCGGGACTAGCGGGGTGGGAGACCCAGTACTTC.

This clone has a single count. CDR3 coding DNA: TGCAGCGTTGAGAGTACGATGAACACTGAAGCTTTCTTT. This translates into CSVESTMNTEAFF. The chain recombines TRBV29-1 with TRBJ1-1; D gene uncertain. V was clipped by 3 bases and J by 0 bases, with 8 bases between them. This CDR3 spans 13 amino acids. CDR1 and CDR2 (germline): SQVTM, ANQGSEA.

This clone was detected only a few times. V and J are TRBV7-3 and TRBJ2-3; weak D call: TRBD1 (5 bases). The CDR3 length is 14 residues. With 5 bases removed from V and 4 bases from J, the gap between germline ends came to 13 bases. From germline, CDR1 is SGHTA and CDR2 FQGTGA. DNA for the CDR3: TGTGCCAGCAGCACCGACAGAGCTTCAGATACGCAGTATTTT. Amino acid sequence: CASSTDRASDTQYF.

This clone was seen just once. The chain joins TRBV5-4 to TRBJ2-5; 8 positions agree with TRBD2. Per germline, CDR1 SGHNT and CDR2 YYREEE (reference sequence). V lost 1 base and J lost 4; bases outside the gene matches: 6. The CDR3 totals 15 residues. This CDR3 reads CASSLKAGALETQYF. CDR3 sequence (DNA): TGTGCCAGCAGCTTGAAAGCGGGGGCCTTAGAGACCCAGTACTTC.

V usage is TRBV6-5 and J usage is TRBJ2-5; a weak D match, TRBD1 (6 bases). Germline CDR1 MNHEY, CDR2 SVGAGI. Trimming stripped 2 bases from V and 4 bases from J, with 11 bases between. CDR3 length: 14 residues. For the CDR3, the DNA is TGTGCCAGCAGTTACCAGGGGACACGAGAGACCCAGTACTTC. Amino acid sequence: CASSYQGTRETQYF.

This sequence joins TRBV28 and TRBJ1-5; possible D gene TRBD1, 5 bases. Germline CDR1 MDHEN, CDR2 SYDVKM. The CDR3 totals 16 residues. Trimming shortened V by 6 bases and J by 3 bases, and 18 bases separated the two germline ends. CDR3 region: CASSPPPGRVNQPQHF. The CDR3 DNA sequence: TGTGCCAGCAGCCCTCCGCCCGGCAGGGTCAATCAGCCCCAGCATTTT.

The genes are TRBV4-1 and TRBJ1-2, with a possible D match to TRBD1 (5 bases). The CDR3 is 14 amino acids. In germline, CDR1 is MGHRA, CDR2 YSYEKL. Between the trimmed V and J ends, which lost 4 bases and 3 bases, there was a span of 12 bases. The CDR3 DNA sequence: TGCGCCAGCAGCCCAGGGTCTGCGGACTATGGCTACACCTTC. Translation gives CASSPGSADYGYTF.

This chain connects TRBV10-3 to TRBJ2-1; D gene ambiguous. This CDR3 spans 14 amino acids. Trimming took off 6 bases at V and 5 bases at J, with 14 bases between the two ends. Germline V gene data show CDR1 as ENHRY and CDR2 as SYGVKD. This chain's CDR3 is CAISASISDNEQFF. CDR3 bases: TGTGCCATCAGCGCATCTATCTCTGACAATGAGCAGTTCTTC.

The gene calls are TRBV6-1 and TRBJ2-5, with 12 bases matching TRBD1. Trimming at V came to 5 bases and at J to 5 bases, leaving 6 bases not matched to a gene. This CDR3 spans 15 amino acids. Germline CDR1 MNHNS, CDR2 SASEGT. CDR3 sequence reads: CASSHGTGGAETQYF. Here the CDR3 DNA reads TGTGCCAGCAGTCACGGGACAGGGGGCGCGGAGACCCAGTACTTC.

CDR3 sequence (DNA): TGTGCCAGCGGGCGTCTGAGCTCCTACGAGCAGTACGTC. It is translated as CASGRLSSYEQYV. The chain combines TRBV7-9 with TRBJ2-7; unclear D gene. Germline CDR1 reads SEHNR; CDR2 reads FQNEAQ (reference sequence). Trimming cost V 8 bases and J 0 bases, with 11 bases left between them. The CDR3 is 13 residues long.

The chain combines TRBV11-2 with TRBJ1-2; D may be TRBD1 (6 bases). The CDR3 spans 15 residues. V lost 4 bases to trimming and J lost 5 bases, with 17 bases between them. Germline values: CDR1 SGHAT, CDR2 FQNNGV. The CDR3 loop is CASSSVRGAGYGYTF. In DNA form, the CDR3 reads TGTGCCAGCAGCTCGGTCCGGGGGGCTGGGTATGGCTACACCTTC.

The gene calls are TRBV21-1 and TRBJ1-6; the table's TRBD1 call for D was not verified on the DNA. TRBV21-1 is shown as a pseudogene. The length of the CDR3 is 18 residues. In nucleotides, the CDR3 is TGTGCCAGCAGCAAAGCTTACAGGTATACATTCTATAATTCACCCCTCCACTTT. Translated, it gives CASSKAYRYTFYNSPLHF.

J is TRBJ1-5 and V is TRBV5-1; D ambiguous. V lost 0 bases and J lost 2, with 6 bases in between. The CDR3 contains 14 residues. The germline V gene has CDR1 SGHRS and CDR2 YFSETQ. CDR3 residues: CASSLDYGNQPQHF. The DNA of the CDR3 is TGCGCCAGCAGCTTGGACTACGGCAATCAGCCCCAGCATTTT. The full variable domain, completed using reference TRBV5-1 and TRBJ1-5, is KAGVTQTPRYLIKTRGQQVTLSCSPISGHRSVSWYQQTPGQGLQFLFEYFSETQRNKGNFPGRFSGRQFSNSRSEMNVSTLELGDSALYLCASSLDYGNQPQHFGDGTRLSIL.

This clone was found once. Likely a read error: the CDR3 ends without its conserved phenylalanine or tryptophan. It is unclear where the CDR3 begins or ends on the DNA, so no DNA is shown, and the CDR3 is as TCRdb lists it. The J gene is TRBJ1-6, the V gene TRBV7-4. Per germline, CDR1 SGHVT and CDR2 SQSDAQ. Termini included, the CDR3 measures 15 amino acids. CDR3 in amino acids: CASSLVPPHRGSQFC.

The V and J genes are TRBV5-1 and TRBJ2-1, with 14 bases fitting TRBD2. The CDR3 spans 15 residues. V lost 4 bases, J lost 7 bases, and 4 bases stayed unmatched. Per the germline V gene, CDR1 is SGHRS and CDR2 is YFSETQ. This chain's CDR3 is CASSRTSGGTNEQFF. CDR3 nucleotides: TGCGCCAGCAGCCGGACTAGCGGGGGGACAAATGAGCAGTTCTTC.

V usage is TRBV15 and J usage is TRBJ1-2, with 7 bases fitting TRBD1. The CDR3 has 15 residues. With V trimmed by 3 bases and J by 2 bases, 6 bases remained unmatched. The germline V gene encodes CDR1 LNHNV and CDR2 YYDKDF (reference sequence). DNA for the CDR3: TGTGCCACCAGCAGCCTGGGACAGCTAAACTATGGCTACACCTTC. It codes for CATSSLGQLNYGYTF.

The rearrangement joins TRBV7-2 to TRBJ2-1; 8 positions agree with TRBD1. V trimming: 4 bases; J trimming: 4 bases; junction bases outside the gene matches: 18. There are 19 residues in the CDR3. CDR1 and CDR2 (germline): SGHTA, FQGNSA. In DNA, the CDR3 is TGTGCCAGCAGCTCTGCGAGCTTAGTATGGGGACAGGAATACAATGAGCAGTTCTTC. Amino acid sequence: CASSSASLVWGQEYNEQFF. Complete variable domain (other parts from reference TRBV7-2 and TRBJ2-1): GAGVSQSPSNKVTEKGKDVELRCDPISGHTALYWYRQSLGQGLEFLIYFQGNSAPDKSGLPSDRFSAERTGGSVSTLTIQRTQQEDSAVYLCASSSASLVWGQEYNEQFFGPGTRLTVL.

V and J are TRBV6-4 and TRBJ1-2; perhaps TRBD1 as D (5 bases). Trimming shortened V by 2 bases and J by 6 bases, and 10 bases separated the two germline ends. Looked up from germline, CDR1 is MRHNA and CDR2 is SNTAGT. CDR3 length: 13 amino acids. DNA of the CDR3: TGTGCCAGCAGTGACACGGGCAGGGATGGCTACACCTTC. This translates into CASSDTGRDGYTF.

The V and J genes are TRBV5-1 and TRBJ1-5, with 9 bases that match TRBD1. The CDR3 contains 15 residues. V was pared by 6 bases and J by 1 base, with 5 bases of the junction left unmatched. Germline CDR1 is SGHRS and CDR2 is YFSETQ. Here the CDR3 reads CASKRGTGSNQPQHF. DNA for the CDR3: TGCGCCAGCAAACGCGGGACAGGGAGCAATCAGCCCCAGCATTTT.

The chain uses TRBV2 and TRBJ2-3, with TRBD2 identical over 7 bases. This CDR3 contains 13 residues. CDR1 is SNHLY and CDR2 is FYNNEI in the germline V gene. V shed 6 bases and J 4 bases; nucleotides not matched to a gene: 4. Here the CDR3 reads CASSQSGADTQYF. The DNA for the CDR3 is TGTGCCAGCAGCCAAAGCGGGGCAGATACGCAGTATTTT.

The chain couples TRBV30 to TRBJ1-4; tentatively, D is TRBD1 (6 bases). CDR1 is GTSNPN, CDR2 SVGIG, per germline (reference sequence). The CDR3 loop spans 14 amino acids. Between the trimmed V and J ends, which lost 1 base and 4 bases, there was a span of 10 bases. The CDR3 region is CAWSATGRNEKLFF. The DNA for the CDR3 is TGTGCCTGGAGTGCGACAGGCCGTAATGAAAAACTGTTTTTT.

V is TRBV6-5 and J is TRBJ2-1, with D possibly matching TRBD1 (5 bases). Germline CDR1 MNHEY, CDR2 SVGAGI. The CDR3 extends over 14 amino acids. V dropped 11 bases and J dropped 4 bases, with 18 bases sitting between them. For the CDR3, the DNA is TGTGCCGTTGGGAAAGGGGTTATTTACAATGAGCAGTTCTTC. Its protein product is CAVGKGVIYNEQFF.

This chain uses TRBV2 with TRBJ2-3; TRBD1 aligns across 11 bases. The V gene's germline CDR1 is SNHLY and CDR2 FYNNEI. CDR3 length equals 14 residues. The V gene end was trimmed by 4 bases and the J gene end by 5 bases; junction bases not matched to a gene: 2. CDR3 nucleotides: TGTGCCAGCAGTGGGACAGGGGGCGTAGATACGCAGTATTTT. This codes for CASSGTGGVDTQYF.